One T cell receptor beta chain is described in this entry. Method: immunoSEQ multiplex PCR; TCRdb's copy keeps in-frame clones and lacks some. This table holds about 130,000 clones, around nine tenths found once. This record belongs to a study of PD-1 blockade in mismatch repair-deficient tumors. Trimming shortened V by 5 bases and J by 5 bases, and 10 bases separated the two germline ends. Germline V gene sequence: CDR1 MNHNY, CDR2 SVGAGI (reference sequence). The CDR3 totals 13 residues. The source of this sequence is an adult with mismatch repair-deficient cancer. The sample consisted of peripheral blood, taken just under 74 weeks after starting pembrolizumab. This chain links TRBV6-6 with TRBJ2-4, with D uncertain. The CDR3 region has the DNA TGTGCCAGCAGTGTTAACACAGAAAACATTCAGTACTTC. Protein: CASSVNTENIQYF.